This T cell receptor (beta chain) appears in the sequencing data of a study of T cell repertoires in cytomegalovirus infection. Background on the study: Shared public TCR beta signatures pointed to both CMV infection and a matching HLA type.

This CDR3 region has 15 residues. Germline trimming cut 5 bases from V and 3 bases from J; bases unmatched to any gene: 7. Germline CDR1 and CDR2: SGHVS and FNYEAQ. This clonotype was picked up many times. Its antigen is unidentified. TCRdb reprocessed the reads via MiXCR and lists one record per CDR3 protein. The sample includes around 750,000 distinct CDR3 sequences, about 30% of them seen just once. The sample in question was cultured CD8+ T cells from PBMCs, obtained from culture after CMV antigen stimulation. The clonotype comes from a human donor in good health (CMV status not recorded). Some clones in this sample may be carry-over from other donors' samples. This rearrangement joins TRBV7-6 to TRBJ1-3, with 7 bases matching TRBD1. The CDR3 bases are TGTGCCAGCAGCCCAGGGACAGCCTTTGGAAACACCATATATTTT. As protein: CASSPGTAFGNTIYF.